The 3 T cell receptor beta chains below come from one sample, sequenced in a study of OX40 agonist ivuxolimab in advanced cancers. Assay: immunoSEQ multiplex PCR; the TCRdb copy retains only in-frame clones and omits some. The table has about 100,000 clones, 75% to 90% seen once. The sequences come from CD4+ or CD8+ T cells sorted from blood, collected in a trial of the OX40 agonist ivuxolimab. The receptors stem from an adult with an advanced solid tumor such as melanoma, head and neck, liver or kidney cancer.

The V gene is TRBV10-3, the J gene TRBJ1-3; D is undetermined. Germline V gene lookup returns CDR1 ENHRY and CDR2 SYGVKD. V gave up 0 bases and J gave up 1 base, with 7 bases separating them. CDR3 length: 15 amino acids. The CDR3 DNA is TGTGCCATCAGTGAGTCGAAGAAATCTGGAAACACCATATATTTT. Protein: CAISESKKSGNTIYF.

The V call is TRBV6-5, the J call TRBJ2-7, with TRBD2 identical over 8 bases. Germline CDR1 and CDR2: MNHEY and SVGAGI. After removal of 6 bases from V and 0 bases from J, the junction contained 4 bases not matched to a gene. The CDR3 extends over 14 amino acids. CDR3: CASRKRGTSYEQYF. The CDR3 nucleotides are TGTGCCAGCAGGAAGCGGGGGACCTCCTACGAGCAGTACTTC.

The rearrangement links TRBV5-1 to TRBJ1-1, with TRBD1 matching 9 bases. CDR1 is SGHRS and CDR2 is YFSETQ in the germline V gene. Trimming at V came to 4 bases and at J to 1 base, leaving 5 bases not matched to a gene. The CDR3 totals 15 residues. CDR3 loop: CASSTGGFSNTEAFF. The DNA for the CDR3 is TGCGCCAGCAGCACAGGGGGCTTCTCGAACACTGAAGCTTTCTTT.